This T cell receptor (beta chain) was recovered during a study of identifying expanded T cells in peripheral blood. The length of the CDR3 is 15 residues. Trimming removed 4 bases from V and 1 base from J, with 13 bases in between. Germline loops: CDR1 SGHDN, CDR2 FVKESK. The method was immunoSEQ multiplex PCR; TCRdb's version includes in-frame clones alone and lacks a portion of them. The table shows 75,000 to 95,000 clones, with approximately 90% occurring only once. Regarding the study as a whole: Across healthy donors, higher total template counts meant significantly greater approximately two-week count variance. Differentially abundant clones: roughly 1.3 between replicates, around 17 at roughly 13 days, approximately 18 at four.

Concerning this clone: What it binds is unknown.

Collection occurred without any documented infections or immune events in donors. This TCR derives from a person aged 18 to 70 in good health. Sequenced sample: blood. This rearrangement joins TRBV14 to TRBJ1-1, with a possible D match to TRBD1 (5 bases). The CDR3 DNA reads TGTGCCAGCAGCCTGTTAGCAGGGAGGAACACTGAAGCTTTCTTT. This encodes CASSLLAGRNTEAFF.